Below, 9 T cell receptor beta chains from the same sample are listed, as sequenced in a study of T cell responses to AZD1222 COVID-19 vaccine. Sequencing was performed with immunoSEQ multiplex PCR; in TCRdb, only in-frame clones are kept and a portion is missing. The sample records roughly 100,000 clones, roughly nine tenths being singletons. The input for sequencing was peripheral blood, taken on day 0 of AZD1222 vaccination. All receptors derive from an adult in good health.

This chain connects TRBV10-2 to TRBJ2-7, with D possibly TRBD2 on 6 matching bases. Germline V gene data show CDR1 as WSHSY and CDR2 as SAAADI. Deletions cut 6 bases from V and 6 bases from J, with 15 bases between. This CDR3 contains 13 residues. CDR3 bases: TGCGCCAGCAGAGAAGGAGGAGGGCTCGAGCAGTACTTC. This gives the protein CASREGGGLEQYF.

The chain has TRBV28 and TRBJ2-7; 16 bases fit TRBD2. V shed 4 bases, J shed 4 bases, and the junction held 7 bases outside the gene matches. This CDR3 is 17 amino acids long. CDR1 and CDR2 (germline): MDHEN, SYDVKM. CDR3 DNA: TGTGCCAGCAGTTATGGGACTAGCGGGAGGGCCAAGTACGAGCAGTACTTC. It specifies CASSYGTSGRAKYEQYF.

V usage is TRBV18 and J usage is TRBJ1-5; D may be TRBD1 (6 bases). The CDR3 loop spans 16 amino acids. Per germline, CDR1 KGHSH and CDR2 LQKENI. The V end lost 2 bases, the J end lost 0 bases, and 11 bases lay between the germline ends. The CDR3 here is CASSPTTGYSNQPQHF. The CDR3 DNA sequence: TGTGCCAGCTCACCAACGACAGGTTATAGCAATCAGCCCCAGCATTTT.

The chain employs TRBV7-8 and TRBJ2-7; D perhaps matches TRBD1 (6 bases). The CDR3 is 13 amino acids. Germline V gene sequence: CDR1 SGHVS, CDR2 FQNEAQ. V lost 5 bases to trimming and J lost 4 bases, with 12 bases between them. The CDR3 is CASSLQGFYEQYF. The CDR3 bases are TGTGCCAGCAGCCTACAGGGTTTTTACGAGCAGTACTTC.

CDR3 sequence reads: CASSPSASSYNEQFF. CDR3 nucleotides: TGTGCCAGCAGCCCTAGCGCCAGCTCCTACAATGAGCAGTTCTTC. This chain uses TRBV7-3 with TRBJ2-1; D may be TRBD2 (6 bases). V lost 5 bases to trimming and J lost 0 bases, with 11 bases between them. Germline V gene data show CDR1 as SGHTA and CDR2 as FQGTGA. This CDR3 contains 15 residues.

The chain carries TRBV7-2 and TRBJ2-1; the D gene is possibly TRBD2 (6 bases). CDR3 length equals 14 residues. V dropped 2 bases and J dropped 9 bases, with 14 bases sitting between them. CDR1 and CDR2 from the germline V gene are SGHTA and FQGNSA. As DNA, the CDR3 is TGTGCCAGCAGCTTATCCGGCGGGACGGGTGAGCAGTTCTTC. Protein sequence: CASSLSGGTGEQFF.

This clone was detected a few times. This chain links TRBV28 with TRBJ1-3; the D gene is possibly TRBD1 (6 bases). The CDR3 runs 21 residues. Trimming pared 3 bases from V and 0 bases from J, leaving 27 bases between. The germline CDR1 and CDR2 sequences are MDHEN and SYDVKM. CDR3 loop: CASSFIILGPGQLNSGNTIYF. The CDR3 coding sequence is TGTGCCAGCAGTTTTATCATCCTGGGTCCGGGACAACTAAACTCTGGAAACACCATATATTTT. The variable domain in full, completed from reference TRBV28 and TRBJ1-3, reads DVKVTQSSRYLVKRTGEKVFLECVQDMDHENMFWYRQDPGLGLRLIYFSYDVKMKEKGDIPEGYSVSREKKERFSLILESASTNQTSMYLCASSFIILGPGQLNSGNTIYFGEGSWLTVV.

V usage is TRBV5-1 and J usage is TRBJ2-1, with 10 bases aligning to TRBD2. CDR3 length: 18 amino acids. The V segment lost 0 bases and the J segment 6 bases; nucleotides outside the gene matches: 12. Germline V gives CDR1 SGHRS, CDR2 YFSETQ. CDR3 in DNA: TGCGCCAGCAGCTTGGACAGGCTAATAGCGGGAGGTCCCAATGAGCAGTTCTTC. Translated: CASSLDRLIAGGPNEQFF.

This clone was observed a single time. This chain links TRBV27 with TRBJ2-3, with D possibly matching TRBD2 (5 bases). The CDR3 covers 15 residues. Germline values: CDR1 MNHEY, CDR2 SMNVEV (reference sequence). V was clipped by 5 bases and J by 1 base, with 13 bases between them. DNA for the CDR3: TGTGCCAGCAGTGTAACTAGACATGGCACAGATACGCAGTATTTT. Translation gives CASSVTRHGTDTQYF.